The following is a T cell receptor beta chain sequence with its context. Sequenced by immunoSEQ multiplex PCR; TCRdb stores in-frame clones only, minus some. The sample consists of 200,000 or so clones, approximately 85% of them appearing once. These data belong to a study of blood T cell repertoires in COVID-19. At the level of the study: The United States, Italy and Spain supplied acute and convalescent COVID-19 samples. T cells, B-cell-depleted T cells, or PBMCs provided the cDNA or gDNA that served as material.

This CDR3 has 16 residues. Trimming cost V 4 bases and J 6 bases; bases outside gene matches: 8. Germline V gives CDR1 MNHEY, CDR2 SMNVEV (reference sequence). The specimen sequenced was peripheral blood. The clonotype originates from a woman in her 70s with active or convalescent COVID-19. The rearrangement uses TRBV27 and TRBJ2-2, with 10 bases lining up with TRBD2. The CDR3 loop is CASSSSGTSVAGELFF. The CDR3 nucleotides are TGTGCCAGCAGTTCATCCGGGACTAGCGTAGCCGGGGAGCTGTTTTTT.